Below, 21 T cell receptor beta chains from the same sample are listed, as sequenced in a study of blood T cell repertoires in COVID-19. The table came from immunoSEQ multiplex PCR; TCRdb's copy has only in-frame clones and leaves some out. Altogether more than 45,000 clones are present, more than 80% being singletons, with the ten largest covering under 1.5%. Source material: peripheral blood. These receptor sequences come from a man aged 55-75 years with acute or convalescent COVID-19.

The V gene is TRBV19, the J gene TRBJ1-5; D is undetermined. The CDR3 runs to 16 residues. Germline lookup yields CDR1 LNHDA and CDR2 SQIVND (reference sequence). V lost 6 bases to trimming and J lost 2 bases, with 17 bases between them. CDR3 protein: CASSELVGSGNQPQHF. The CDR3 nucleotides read TGTGCCAGTAGCGAGTTGGTAGGGAGTGGCAATCAGCCCCAGCATTTT.

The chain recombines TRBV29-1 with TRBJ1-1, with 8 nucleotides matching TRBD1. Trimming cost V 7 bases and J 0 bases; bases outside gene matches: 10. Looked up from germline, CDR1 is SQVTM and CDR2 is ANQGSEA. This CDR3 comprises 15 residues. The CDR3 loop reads CSGGERTGMNTEAFF. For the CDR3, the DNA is TGCAGCGGCGGGGAACGGACAGGGATGAACACTGAAGCTTTCTTT. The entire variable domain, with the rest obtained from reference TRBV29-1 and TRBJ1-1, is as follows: SAVISQKPSRDICQRGTSLTIQCQVDSQVTMMFWYRQQPGQSLTLIATANQGSEATYESGFVIDKFPISRPNLTFSTLTVSNMSPEDSSIYLCSGGERTGMNTEAFFGQGTRLTVV.

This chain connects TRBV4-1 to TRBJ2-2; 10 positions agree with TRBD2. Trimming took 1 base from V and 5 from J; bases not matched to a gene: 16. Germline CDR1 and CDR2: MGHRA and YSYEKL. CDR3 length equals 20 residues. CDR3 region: CASSQGRLAGEPEKTGELFF. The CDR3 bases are TGCGCCAGCAGCCAAGGGCGTCTAGCGGGAGAACCGGAAAAGACCGGGGAGCTGTTTTTT.

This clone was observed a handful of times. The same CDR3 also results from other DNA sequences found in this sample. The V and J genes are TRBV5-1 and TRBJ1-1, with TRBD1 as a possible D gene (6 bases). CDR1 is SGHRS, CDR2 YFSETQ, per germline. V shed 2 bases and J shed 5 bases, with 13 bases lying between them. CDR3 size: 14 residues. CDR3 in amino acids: CASSFTGGKTEAFF. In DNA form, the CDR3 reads TGCGCCAGCAGCTTTACGGGGGGCAAGACTGAAGCTTTCTTT.

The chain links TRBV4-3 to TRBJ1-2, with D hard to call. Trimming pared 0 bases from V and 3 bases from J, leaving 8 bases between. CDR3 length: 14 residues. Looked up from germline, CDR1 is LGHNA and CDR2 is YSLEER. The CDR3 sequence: CASSQEATDYGYTF. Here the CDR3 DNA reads TGCGCCAGCAGCCAAGAAGCCACCGACTATGGCTACACCTTC.

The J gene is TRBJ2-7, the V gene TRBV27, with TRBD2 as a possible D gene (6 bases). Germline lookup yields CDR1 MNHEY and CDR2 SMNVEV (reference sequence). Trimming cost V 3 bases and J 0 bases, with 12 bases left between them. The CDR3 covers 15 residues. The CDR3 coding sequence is TGTGCCAGCAGTTTTTGGGGGGAACTCTCCTACGAGCAGTACTTC. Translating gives CASSFWGELSYEQYF.

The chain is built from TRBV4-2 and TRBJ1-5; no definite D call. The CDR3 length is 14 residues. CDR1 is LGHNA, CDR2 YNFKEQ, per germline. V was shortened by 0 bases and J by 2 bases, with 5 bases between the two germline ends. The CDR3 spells CASSQDYGNQPQHF. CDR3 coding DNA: TGTGCCAGCAGCCAAGATTATGGCAATCAGCCCCAGCATTTT.

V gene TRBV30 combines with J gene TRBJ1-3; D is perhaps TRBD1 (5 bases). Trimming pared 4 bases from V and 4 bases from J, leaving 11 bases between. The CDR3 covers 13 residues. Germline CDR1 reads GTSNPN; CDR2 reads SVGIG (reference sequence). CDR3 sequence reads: CAWTGGDGNTIYF. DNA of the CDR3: TGTGCCTGGACTGGAGGGGACGGAAACACCATATATTTT.

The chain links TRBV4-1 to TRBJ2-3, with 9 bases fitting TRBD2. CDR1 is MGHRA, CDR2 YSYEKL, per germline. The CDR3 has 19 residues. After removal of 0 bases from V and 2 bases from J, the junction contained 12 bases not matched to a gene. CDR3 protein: CASSQDQRLGLALTDTQYF. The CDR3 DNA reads TGCGCCAGCAGCCAAGATCAACGGCTGGGACTAGCTCTCACAGATACGCAGTATTTT.

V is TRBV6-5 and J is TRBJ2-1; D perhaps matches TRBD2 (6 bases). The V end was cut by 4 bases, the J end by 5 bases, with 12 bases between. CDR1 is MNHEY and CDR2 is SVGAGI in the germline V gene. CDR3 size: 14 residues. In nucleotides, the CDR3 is TGTGCCAGCAGTTCCCCGGGACTTAACAATGAGCAGTTCTTC. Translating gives CASSSPGLNNEQFF.

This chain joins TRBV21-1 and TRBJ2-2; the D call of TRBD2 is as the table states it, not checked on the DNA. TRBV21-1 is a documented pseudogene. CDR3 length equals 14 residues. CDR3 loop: CASSPERDTGELFF. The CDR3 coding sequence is TGTGCCAGCAGCCCCGAGAGGGACACCGGGGAGCTGTTTTTT.

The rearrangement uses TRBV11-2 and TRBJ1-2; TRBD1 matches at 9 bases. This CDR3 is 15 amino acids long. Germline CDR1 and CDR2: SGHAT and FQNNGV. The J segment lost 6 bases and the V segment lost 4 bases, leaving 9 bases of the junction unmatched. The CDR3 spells CASSSFTGQGDGYTF. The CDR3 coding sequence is TGTGCCAGCAGCTCGTTTACGGGACAGGGAGATGGCTACACCTTC.

CDR3 in DNA: TGTGCCAGTAGTCCTGGGGACAGGGGCGAGGGTCAGCCCCAGCATTTT. It specifies CASSPGDRGEGQPQHF. The chain couples TRBV19 to TRBJ1-5; 10 nucleotides agree with TRBD1. Germline CDR1 reads LNHDA; CDR2 reads SQIVND (reference sequence). The trim removed 5 bases at V and 6 bases at J, leaving 10 bases unmatched. The CDR3 sequence is 16 residues long.

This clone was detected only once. In DNA form, the CDR3 reads TGTGCCAGCACTTGGGGGGGTACCTCTCAAGAGACCCAGTACTTC. Translating it yields CASTWGGTSQETQYF. This sequence joins TRBV6-5 and TRBJ2-5; TRBD2 aligns across 7 bases. This CDR3 is built from 15 residues. The germline gives CDR1 MNHEY, CDR2 SVGAGI. Germline trimming cut 7 bases from V and 2 bases from J; bases unmatched to any gene: 10.

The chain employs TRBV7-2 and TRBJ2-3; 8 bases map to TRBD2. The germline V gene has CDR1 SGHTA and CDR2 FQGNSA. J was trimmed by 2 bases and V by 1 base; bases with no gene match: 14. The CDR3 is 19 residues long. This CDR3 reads CASSLGVRSGSTHTDTQYF. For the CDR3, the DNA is TGTGCCAGCAGCTTAGGAGTTAGAAGCGGGAGTACCCACACAGATACGCAGTATTTT.

The CDR3 spells CASSLSTRQGNTEAFF. The DNA for the CDR3 is TGTGCCAGCAGTTTATCGACTAGACAGGGGAACACTGAAGCTTTCTTT. This chain uses TRBV27 with TRBJ1-1; 7 bases align to TRBD1. Trimming cost V 0 bases and J 1 base; bases outside gene matches: 5. CDR1 and CDR2 from the germline V gene are MNHEY and SMNVEV (reference sequence). The CDR3 covers 16 residues.

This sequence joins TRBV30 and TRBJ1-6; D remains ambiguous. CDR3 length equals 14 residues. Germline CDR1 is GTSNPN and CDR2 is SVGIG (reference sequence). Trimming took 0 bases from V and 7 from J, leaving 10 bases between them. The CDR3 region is CAWSVLQPNSPLHF. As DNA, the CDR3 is TGTGCCTGGAGTGTATTACAGCCCAATTCACCCCTCCACTTT.

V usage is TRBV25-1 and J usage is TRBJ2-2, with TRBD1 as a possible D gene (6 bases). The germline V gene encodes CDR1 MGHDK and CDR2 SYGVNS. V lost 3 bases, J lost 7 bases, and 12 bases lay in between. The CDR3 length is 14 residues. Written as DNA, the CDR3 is TGTGCCAGCAGTGAGCCACAGGGCCGCGGGGAGCTGTTTTTT. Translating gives CASSEPQGRGELFF.

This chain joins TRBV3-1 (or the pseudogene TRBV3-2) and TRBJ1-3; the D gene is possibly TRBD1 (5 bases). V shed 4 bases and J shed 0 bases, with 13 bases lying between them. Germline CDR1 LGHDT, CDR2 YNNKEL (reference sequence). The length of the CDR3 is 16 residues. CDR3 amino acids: CASSPYRSNSGNTIYF. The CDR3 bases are TGTGCCAGCAGCCCTTACAGGAGTAACTCTGGAAACACCATATATTTT.

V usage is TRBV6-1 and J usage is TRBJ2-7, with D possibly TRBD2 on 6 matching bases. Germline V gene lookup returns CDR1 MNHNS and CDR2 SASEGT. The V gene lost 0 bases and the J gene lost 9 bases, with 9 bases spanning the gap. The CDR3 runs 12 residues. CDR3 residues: CASSEAEGGQYF. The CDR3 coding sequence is TGTGCCAGCAGTGAAGCGGAGGGAGGGCAGTACTTC.

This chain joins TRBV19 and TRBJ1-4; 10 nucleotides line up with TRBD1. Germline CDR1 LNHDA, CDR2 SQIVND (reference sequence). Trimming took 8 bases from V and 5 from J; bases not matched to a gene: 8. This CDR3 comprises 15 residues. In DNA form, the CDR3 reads TGTGCCAGTGGTTTACAGGACAGGGGGAATGAAAAACTGTTTTTT. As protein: CASGLQDRGNEKLFF. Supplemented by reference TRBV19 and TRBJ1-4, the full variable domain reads DGGITQSPKYLFRKEGQNVTLSCEQNLNHDAMYWYRQDPGQGLRLIYYSQIVNDFQKGDIAEGYSVSREKKESFPLTVTSAQKNPTAFYLCASGLQDRGNEKLFFGSGTQLSVL.